This T cell receptor beta chain was retrieved from a study of cytomegalovirus exposure and HLA in healthy donors listed by TCRdb under 2017. The study in broad terms: An earlier analysis of some 600 of the donors reported 276 Gb of sequence data and 117 million unique TCR beta sequences obtained from 180 million or so T cells. An early release covering about 600 HLA-typed donors comprised 250 to 350 gigabases of sequencing data and approximately 85 million unique TCR sequences. Of the 398 genotyped donors, more than 75% were placed in the genetic ancestry cluster associated with self-reported Caucasian donors. The study aimed to test whether cataloging public T cell receptors could reveal signatures of past pathogen exposure. The study used immunosequencing to profile the T cell repertoires of hundreds of subjects and linked those repertoires to cytomegalovirus serostatus. Besides the first cohort of roughly 660 subjects, a separate validation cohort made up of over 100 different subjects was used. The study combined high-throughput TCR immunosequencing, statistical association of individual TCRs with disease status, and machine learning to predict cytomegalovirus infection status. In a later analysis, previously published TCR beta repertoires from about 640 donors were re-analyzed and high-resolution HLA genotyping was added so that TCR occurrence patterns could be studied. The later analysis used no new phenotypic data to find candidate immune exposures, relying instead on TCR beta sequences and their occurrence across donors. In an earlier analysis of roughly 580 of the donors, high-throughput TCR beta sequencing was used to judge whether each TCR beta V gene segment behaved as functional or pseudogenic. Alongside the repertoire data, information on donor age, sex, ethnicity and CMV serostatus was compiled. In a later genetic analysis, genome-wide SNP genotypes for about three fifths of the roughly 670 donors were used, and that subset was treated as a discovery cohort. All discovery cohort repertoires had been generated using a single sequencing platform. HLA typing included class I and class II loci at four-digit resolution. The number of donors typed differed by locus, with roughly 620-630 for A, B, C, DRB1 and DQB1, roughly 520 for DQA1, 606 for DPA1, and approximately 470 for DPB1. Because of strong linkage in the cohort, roughly five DR-DQ haplotypes were treated as single units for association and clustering. Among 300 to 450 genotyped donors of the cohort, an average of approximately 240,000 unique TCR beta nucleotide sequences were sequenced per donor, approximately 20% of them non-productive. The full study reports these points: Assigning TCR associations to individual alleles was difficult when HLA alleles, especially DR and DQ, strongly co-occurred. Across donors, most TCR sequences were observed very rarely, whereas some public TCRs were present in many individuals. A group of highly shared sequence variants was considered likely to be a technical artifact of the sequencing pipeline. Immune exposure information for the cohort was limited to CMV serostatus. Compared with the approximately 670-donor mean, donors in an Asian-associated ancestry cluster had fewer N-insertions in productive TCRs, according to a later genetic analysis. According to the authors, the approach could potentially be generalized to other disease states and immunological phenotypes. Broadly in line with IMGT annotations, most TCR beta V segments showed up in productive rearrangements about 87% or about 30% of the time in an earlier analysis of several hundred of the donors. Because the 87-base-pair reads could not distinguish some IMGT-functional V segments, including TRBV6-2 and TRBV6-3, those segments were excluded. A later analysis found that most CMV-associated TCR beta chains appeared HLA-restricted, with HLA associations seemingly driven largely by CMV exposure. A later analysis found that HLA-associated TCR beta chains were more clonally expanded and had lower generation probabilities than equally common non-associated chains. In a later analysis, TCR association rates were found to vary across HLA loci, with the most associated TCRs seen for DRB1 alleles and the fewest for HLA-C alleles. A total of fewer than 200 TCR beta chains were listed by the study as associated with cytomegalovirus. Sequencing depth was assumed to be roughly uniform across donors in the presence/absence analyses, though that assumption may not hold. A further reported finding was that TCR beta sequences accurately predicted the HLA-A and HLA-B alleles for most subjects in the first cohort. In a later analysis, around 15,000 TCR beta sequences were associated with specific HLA alleles at a false discovery rate of 0.05. According to a later analysis, parvovirus B19, influenza, CMV and Epstein-Barr virus appeared linked to several top co-occurrence clusters. This cohort had only TCR beta chains sequenced, and the lack of alpha or paired-chain data limited which features could be detected. Linkage disequilibrium might explain the correlated functional status among segregating V segments, but an unknown experimental factor could not be ruled out. Because HLA typing was unavailable for some donors at each locus, only the typed subset was used in association tests. Cytomegalovirus status was reported to be diagnosed by the classifier with high specificity and sensitivity in both the original and validation cohorts. Because counts were too low, around 17 rarely observed V segments, including chromosome 9 orphons, were left out of the earlier analysis of some 640 of the donors. A few of the identified cytomegalovirus-associated TCR beta chains were confirmed in vitro to be specific for cytomegalovirus antigens. A later genetic analysis associated a missense DCLRE1C variant with V-gene and J-gene trimming of TCR beta chains, and an independent cohort replicated the association.

For this clone: Its recognized antigen is unknown. The input lacks base qualities; no much larger clone sits a single base away.

From a lookup of the germline V gene, CDR1 and CDR2 are SGHDN and FVKESK. The V end gives up 3 bases and the J end 0 bases, leaving 7 bases in the junction not matched to a gene. The CDR3 runs 17 amino acids, cysteine and phenylalanine included. CDR3 DNA only is kept here, 51 bases in frame from base 1. The cohort consisted of fewer than 700 healthy bone marrow donors. At the time of sampling, all cohort members were nominally healthy, though unrecorded immune exposures were likely present. The donor tested CMV seropositive and was one of the 289 seropositive cohort members. Each donor provided a peripheral blood sample, and peripheral blood mononuclear cells were used for TCR beta sequencing. The Qiagen DNeasy Blood Extraction Kit was used to extract genomic DNA from the blood cell samples. Libraries were built with the immunoSEQ multiplex PCR assay. A mixture of 60 forward primers for TCR Vbeta segments and 13 reverse primers for TCR Jbeta segments was used in the multiplex PCR. Amplification of the CDR3 region of rearranged TCR beta genes was performed with a multiplex PCR assay on genomic DNA. The amplified TCR beta libraries were sequenced on the Illumina HiSeq System as 87-base-pair reads. The original pipeline was this. In a later analysis, about 80 million unique TCR beta chains were counted across the 500 to 700 repertoires, and roughly 10 million of these chains were shared by at least two donors. A nearest-neighbor algorithm error-corrected the raw reads and collapsed the reads into unique sequences, merging closely related sequences to remove PCR and sequencing errors. V, D and J gene segments were assigned by aligning CDR3 sequences to IMGT reference sequences. For a sequence to be retained, at least a six-nucleotide match to both a V gene segment and a J gene segment was required. A rearrangement counted as productive if the CDR3 had no stop codons and remained in frame with V and J, and every other rearrangement counted as non-productive. Following IMGT convention, CDR3 was defined as the stretch from the second conserved V-encoded cysteine up to the conserved J-encoded phenylalanine. Sequences without an unambiguous match to a single V gene segment were excluded from the earlier analysis of about 600 of the donors. An earlier analysis of several hundred of the donors classified V segments as functional when productive rearrangements were above 56.7% and as segregating when the standard deviation between donors was above 5%. A statistical classification framework was built to diagnose cytomegalovirus status from the catalog of TCR beta chain sequences. In a later analysis, V and J genes were assigned by comparing TCR nucleotide sequences against IMGT/GENE-DB human TR gene sequences. The TCRdist pipeline was used in a later analysis to assign CDR3 sequences and most-parsimonious VDJ recombination scenarios. In a later analysis, each TCR beta chain was defined by its CDR3 amino acid sequence together with its V-gene family, and reads lacking a unique V-gene family were excluded. In a later analysis, 550 to 650 highly shared, low-generation-probability nucleotide sequences were removed to address suspected cross-contamination and a sequencing artifact. In a later analysis, a clonal expansion index for each public chain was calculated from normalized within-repertoire ranks of inferred template counts. A later analysis computed generation probabilities with a VDJ recombination model fitted to out-of-frame rearrangements, and checked the results against IGoR. In a later analysis, TCR-TCR, TCR-HLA and TCR-CMV co-occurrence was scored with hypergeometric tests, and a repertoire-size bias correction was applied to TCR pairs. To estimate false discovery rates, a later analysis permuted the HLA or CMV assignments 20 times. In a later analysis, co-occurring TCRs were grouped using DBSCAN, and TCRdist sequence similarity was added for clustering within HLA-allele-positive subsets. For co-occurrence clustering, repertoires with fewer than 30,000 or more than 120,000 public chains were excluded, along with a handful of repertoires with anomalous nucleotide sharing. TCRdb mirrors the immuneACCESS table, restricted to in-frame sequences. Some clones are absent from its copies; in checked studies, under half trace to an unresolved V gene, and the reason for the others is unknown. Clone size and the V and J calls come from that table; the DNA yielded D and trimming. The table for this sample lists approximately 70,000 clones; roughly 67% of them were counted only once. Of the sample, roughly 7.6% is held by the ten largest clones.

This TCR was recovered from a man between 40 and 49 years old in good health and CMV-seropositive. The chain joins TRBV14 to TRBJ1-2; TRBD1 agrees with 10 junctional bases. Specimen: PBMCs. In nucleotide form, the sequence is TGTGCCAGCAGCCACCCCGCCGGGACAGGGGCTAACTATGGCTACACCTTC. Translated, this is CASSHPAGTGANYGYTF.